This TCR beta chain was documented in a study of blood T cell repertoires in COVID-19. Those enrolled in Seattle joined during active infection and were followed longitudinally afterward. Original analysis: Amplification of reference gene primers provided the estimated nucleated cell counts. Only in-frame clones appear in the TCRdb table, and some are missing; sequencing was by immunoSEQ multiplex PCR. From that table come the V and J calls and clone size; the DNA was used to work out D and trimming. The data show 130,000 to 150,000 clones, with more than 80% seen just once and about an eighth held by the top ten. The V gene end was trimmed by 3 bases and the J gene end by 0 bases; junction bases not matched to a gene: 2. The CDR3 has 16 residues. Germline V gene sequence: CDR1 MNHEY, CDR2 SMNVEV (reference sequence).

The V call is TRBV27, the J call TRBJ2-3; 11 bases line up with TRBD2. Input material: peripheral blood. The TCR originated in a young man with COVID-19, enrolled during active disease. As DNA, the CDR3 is TGTGCCAGCAGTTTTCTAGCGGGAGGAAGCACAGATACGCAGTATTTT. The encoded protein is CASSFLAGGSTDTQYF.